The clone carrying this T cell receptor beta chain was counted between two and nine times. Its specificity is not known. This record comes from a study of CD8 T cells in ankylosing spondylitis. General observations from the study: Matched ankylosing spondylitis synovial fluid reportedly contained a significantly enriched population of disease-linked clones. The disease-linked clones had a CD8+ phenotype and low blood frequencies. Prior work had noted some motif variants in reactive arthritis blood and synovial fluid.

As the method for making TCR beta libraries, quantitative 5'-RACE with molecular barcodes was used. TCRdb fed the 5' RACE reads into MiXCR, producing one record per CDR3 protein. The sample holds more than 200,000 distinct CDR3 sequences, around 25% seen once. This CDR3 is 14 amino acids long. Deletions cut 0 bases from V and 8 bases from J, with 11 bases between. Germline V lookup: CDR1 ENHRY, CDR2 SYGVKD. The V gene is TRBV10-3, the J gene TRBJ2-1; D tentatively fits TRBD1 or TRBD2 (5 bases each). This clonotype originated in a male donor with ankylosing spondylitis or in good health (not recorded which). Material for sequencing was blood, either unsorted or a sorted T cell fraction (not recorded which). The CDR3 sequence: CAISESGRDDEQFF. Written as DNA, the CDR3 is TGTGCCATCAGTGAGTCCGGACGGGACGATGAGCAGTTCTTC.